This entry features one T cell receptor beta chain sequence. The data are from a study of shared clonotypes between healthy human individuals. V was clipped by 9 bases and J by 4 bases, with 9 bases between them. Germline V lookup: CDR1 MGHDK, CDR2 SYGVNS. The CDR3 extends over 11 amino acids. The assay was immunoSEQ multiplex PCR, and TCRdb's table has in-frame clones only and misses some. The profile shows approximately 2.5 million clones, roughly 93% of them singletons. The genes are TRBV25-1 and TRBJ1-1; perhaps TRBD1 as D (5 bases). The sample comprised naive CD4+ T cells from PBMCs. This sample's subset: CD45RA+ positively selected. The sequence was obtained from a young man in good health. Some clones in this sample may be carry-over from other donors' samples. The CDR3 spells CASRDVTEAFF. The CDR3 region has the DNA TGTGCCAGTCGGGACGTCACTGAAGCTTTCTTT.